This T cell receptor beta chain was sequenced in a study of shared clonotypes between healthy human individuals. About the study: The cohort comprised a couple of women and a few men. Their ages spanned 18 to 49 years.

From germline, CDR1 is SGHTA and CDR2 FQGNSA. This CDR3 has 12 residues. Trimming took off 4 bases at V and 2 bases at J, with 6 bases between the two ends. The protocol was immunoSEQ multiplex PCR, while the TCRdb copy is restricted to in-frame clones and leaves out a portion. Found here are around 180,000 clones, about 93% of them singletons; the top ten hold 0.067%. This TCR was recovered from a woman in her 30s in good health. The sample taken for sequencing was naive CD4+ T cells sorted from blood. Subset noted: CD45RA+ positively selected. The rearrangement uses TRBV7-2 and TRBJ2-7; D call uncertain. The CDR3 region is CASSSEAYEQYF. In DNA form, the CDR3 reads TGTGCCAGCAGCTCAGAGGCCTACGAGCAGTACTTC.